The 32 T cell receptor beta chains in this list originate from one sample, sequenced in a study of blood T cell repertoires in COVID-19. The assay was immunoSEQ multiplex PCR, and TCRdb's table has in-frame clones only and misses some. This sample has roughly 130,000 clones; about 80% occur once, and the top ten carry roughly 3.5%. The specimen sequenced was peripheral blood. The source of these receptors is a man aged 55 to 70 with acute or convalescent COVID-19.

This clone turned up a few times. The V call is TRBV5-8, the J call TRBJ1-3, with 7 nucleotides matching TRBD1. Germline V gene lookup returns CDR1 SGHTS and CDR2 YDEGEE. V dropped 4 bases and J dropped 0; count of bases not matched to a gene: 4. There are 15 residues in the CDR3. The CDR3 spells CASSQGTASGNTIYF. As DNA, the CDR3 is TGTGCCAGCAGCCAAGGGACAGCCTCTGGAAACACCATATATTTT.

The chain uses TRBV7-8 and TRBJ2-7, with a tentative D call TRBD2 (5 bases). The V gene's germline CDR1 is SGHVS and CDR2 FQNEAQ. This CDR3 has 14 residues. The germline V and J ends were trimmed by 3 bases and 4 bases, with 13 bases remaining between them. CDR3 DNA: TGTGCCAGCAGCTTCGCGGGCAGCTTGTACGAGCAGTACTTC. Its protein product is CASSFAGSLYEQYF.

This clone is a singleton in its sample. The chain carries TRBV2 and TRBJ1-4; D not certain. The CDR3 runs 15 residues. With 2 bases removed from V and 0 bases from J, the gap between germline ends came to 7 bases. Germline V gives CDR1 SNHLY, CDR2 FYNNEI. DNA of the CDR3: TGTGCCAGCAGTGAACCGAGTGCAACTAATGAAAAACTGTTTTTT. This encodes CASSEPSATNEKLFF.

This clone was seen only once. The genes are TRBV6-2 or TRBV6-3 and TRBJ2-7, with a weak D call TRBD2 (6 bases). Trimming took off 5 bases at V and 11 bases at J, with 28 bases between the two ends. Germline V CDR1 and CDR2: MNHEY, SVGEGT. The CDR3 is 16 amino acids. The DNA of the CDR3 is TGTGCCAGCAGTACAGCCGGGACTGCGGGGCCTACGACGAAGTACTTC. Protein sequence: CASSTAGTAGPTTKYF.

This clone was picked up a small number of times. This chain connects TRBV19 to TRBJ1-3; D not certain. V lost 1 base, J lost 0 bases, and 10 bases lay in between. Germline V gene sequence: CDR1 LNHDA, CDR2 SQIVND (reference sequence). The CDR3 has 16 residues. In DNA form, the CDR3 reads TGTGCCAGTAGTATAGGAGGCCGACTCTCTGGAAACACCATATATTTT. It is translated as CASSIGGRLSGNTIYF.

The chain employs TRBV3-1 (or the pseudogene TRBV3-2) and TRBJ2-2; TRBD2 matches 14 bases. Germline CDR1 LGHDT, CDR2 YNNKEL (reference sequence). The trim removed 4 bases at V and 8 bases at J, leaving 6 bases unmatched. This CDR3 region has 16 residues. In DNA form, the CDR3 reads TGTGCCAGCAGCCGCGGGACTAGCGGGAGACTGGGGGAGCTGTTTTTT. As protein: CASSRGTSGRLGELFF.

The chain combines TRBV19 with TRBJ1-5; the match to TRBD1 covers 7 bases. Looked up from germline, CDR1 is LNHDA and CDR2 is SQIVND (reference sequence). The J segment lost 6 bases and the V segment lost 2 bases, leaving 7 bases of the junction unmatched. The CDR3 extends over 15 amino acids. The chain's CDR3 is CASSISATGSQPQHF. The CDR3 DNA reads TGTGCCAGTAGTATATCCGCGACAGGGAGTCAGCCCCAGCATTTT.

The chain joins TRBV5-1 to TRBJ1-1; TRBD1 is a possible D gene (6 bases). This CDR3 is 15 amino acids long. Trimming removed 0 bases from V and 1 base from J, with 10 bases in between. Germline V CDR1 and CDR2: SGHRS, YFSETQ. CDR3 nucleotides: TGCGCCAGCAGCTTGGGGACAGTTACGAACACTGAAGCTTTCTTT. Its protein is CASSLGTVTNTEAFF. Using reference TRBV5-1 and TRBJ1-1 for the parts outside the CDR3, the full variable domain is KAGVTQTPRYLIKTRGQQVTLSCSPISGHRSVSWYQQTPGQGLQFLFEYFSETQRNKGNFPGRFSGRQFSNSRSEMNVSTLELGDSALYLCASSLGTVTNTEAFFGQGTRLTVV.

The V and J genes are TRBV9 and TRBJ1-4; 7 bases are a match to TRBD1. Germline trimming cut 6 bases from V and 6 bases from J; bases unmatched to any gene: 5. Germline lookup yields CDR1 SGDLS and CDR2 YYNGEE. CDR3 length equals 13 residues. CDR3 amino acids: CASTNDRDEKLFF. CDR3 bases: TGTGCCAGCACCAACGACAGGGATGAAAAACTGTTTTTT.

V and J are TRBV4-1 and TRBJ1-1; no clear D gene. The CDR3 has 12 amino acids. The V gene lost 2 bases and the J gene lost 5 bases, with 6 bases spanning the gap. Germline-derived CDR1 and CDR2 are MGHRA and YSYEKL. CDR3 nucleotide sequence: TGCGCCAGCAGCCAACAGGAAACTGAAGCTTTCTTT. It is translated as CASSQQETEAFF.

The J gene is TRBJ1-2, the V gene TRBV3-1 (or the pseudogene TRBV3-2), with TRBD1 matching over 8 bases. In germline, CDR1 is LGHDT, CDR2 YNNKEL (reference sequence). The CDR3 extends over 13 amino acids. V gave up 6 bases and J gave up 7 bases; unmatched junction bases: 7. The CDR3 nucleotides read TGTGCCAGCAGGTCTCAGGGGGCCTCTGGCTACACCTTC. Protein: CASRSQGASGYTF.

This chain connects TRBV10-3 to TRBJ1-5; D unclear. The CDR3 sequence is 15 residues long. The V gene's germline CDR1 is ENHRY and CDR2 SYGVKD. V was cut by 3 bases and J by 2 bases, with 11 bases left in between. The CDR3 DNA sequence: TGTGCCATCAGTGATCGGCAGGATCGCAATCAGCCCCAGCATTTT. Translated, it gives CAISDRQDRNQPQHF.

In nucleotides, the CDR3 is TGTGCCAGTAGTATCCCCTCCAGTGGATTCCGACAGCTCAATCAGCCCCAGCATTTT. It translates to CASSIPSSGFRQLNQPQHF. The V call is TRBV19, the J call TRBJ1-5; TRBD1 is a possible D gene (5 bases). This CDR3 region has 19 residues. The V and J ends lost 3 bases and 3 bases respectively, with 24 bases between them. Germline CDR1 is LNHDA and CDR2 is SQIVND (reference sequence).

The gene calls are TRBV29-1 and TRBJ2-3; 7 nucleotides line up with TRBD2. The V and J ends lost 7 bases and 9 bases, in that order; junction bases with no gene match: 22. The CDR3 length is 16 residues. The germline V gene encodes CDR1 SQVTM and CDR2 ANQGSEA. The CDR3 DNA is TGCAGCGGGAACTGGGGCGGGAGCTACCGCCGTGAGACGCAGTATTTT. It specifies CSGNWGGSYRRETQYF.

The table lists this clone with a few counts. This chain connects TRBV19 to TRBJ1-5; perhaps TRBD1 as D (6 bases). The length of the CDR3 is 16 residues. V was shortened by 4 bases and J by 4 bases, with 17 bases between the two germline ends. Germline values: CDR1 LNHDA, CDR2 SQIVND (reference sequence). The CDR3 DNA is TGTGCCAGTAGTACTACAGGGAAGTCGCGAAATCAGCCCCAGCATTTT. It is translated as CASSTTGKSRNQPQHF.

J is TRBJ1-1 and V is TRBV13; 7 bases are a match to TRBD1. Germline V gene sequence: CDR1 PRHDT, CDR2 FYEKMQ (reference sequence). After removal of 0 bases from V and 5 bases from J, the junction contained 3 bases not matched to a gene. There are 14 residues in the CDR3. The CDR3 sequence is CASSLGTGRTEAFF. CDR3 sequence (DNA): TGTGCCAGCAGCTTAGGGACAGGGAGAACTGAAGCTTTCTTT.

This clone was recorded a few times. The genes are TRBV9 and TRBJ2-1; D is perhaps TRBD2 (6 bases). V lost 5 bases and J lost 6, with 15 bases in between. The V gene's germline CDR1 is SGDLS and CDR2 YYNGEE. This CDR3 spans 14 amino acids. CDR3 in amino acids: CASSATGTGNEQFF. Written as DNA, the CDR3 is TGTGCCAGCAGTGCTACCGGGACTGGCAATGAGCAGTTCTTC.

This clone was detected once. CDR3 DNA sequence: TGTGCCAGCAGGAAGAGGGCGCCCGACTATGGCTACACCTTC. This gives the protein CASRKRAPDYGYTF. The V gene is TRBV6-5, the J gene TRBJ1-2; D remains unclear. Germline CDR1 and CDR2: MNHEY and SVGAGI. Trimming stripped 6 bases from V and 3 bases from J, with 14 bases between. This CDR3 is built from 14 residues.

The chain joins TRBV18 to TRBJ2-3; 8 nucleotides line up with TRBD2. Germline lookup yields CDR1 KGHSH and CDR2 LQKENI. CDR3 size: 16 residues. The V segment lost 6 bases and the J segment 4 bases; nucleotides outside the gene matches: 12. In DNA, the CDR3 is TGTGCCAGCTCTCCGAGGACAGCGGGAGTGGCAGATACGCAGTATTTT. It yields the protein CASSPRTAGVADTQYF.

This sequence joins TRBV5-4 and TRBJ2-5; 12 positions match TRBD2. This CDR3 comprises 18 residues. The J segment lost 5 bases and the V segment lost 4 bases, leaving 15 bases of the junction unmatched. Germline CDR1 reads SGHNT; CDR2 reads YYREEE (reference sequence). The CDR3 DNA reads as TGTGCCAGCAGCGGGACGGGGGCTAGCGGGAGGGCCACGGAGACCCAGTACTTC. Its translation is CASSGTGASGRATETQYF.

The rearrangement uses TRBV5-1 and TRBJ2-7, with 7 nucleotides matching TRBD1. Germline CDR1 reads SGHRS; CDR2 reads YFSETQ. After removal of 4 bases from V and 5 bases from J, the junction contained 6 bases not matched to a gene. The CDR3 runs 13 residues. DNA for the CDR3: TGCGCCAGCAGCCTTCCCACAGGGGACGAGCAGTACTTC. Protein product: CASSLPTGDEQYF.

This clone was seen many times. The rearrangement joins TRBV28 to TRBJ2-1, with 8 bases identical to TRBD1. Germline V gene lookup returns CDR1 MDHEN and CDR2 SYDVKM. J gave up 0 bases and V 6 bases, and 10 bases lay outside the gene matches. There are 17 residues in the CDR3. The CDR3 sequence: CASRLIQGGRSYNEQFF. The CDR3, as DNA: TGTGCCAGCAGACTCATACAGGGGGGACGCTCCTACAATGAGCAGTTCTTC.

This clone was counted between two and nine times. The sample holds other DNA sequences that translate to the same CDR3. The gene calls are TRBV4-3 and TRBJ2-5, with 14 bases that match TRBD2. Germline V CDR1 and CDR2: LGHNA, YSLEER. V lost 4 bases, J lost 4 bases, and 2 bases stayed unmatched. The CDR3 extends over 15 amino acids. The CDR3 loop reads CASSLGLAGGETQYF. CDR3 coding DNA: TGCGCCAGCAGCCTAGGACTAGCGGGAGGAGAGACCCAGTACTTC.

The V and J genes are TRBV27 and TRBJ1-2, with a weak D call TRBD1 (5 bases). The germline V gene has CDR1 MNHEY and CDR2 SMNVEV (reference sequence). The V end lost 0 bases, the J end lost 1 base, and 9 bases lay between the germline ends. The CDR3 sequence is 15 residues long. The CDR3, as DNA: TGTGCCAGCAGTTTATCGAGCGGGGGTAACTATGGCTACACCTTC. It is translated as CASSLSSGGNYGYTF.

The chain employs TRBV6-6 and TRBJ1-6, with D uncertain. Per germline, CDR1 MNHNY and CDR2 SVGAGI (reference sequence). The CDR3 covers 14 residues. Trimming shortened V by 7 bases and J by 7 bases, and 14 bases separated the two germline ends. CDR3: CASMSVSGNSPLHF. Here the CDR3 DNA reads TGTGCCAGCATGTCGGTGTCGGGGAATTCACCCCTCCACTTT.

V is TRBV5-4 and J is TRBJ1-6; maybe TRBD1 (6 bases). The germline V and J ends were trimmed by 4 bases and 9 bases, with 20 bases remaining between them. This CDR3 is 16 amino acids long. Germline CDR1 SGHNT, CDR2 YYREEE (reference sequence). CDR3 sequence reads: CASSLGRAGVPSPLHF. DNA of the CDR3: TGTGCCAGCAGCCTTGGGCGGGCAGGGGTTCCTTCACCCCTCCACTTT.

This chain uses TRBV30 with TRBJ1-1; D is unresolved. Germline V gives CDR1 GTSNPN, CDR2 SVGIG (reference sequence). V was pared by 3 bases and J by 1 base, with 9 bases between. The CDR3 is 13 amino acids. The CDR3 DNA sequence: TGTGCCTGGAGAACCAGTGAGAACACTGAAGCTTTCTTT. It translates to CAWRTSENTEAFF.

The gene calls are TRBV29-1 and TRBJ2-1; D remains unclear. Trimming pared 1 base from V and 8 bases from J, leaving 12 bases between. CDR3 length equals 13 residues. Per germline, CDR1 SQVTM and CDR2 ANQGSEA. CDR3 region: CSVEGPGGHEQFF. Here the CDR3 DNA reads TGCAGCGTTGAAGGACCTGGCGGCCATGAGCAGTTCTTC.

CDR3 bases: TGTGCCAGCAGACAGGGGGGGAATTCACCCCTCCACTTT. It codes for CASRQGGNSPLHF. The rearrangement joins TRBV6-5 to TRBJ1-6; 8 nucleotides align to TRBD1. This CDR3 has 13 residues. The V segment lost 6 bases and the J segment 7 bases; nucleotides outside the gene matches: 2. The V gene's germline CDR1 is MNHEY and CDR2 SVGAGI.

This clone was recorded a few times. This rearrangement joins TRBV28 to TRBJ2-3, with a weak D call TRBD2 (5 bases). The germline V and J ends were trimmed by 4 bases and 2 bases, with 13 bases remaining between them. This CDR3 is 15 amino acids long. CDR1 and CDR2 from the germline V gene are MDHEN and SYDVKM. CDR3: CASSSRGRATDTQYF. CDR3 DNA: TGTGCCAGCAGTTCCCGTGGGCGGGCCACAGATACGCAGTATTTT. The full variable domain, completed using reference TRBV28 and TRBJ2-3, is DVKVTQSSRYLVKRTGEKVFLECVQDMDHENMFWYRQDPGLGLRLIYFSYDVKMKEKGDIPEGYSVSREKKERFSLILESASTNQTSMYLCASSSRGRATDTQYFGPGTRLTVL.

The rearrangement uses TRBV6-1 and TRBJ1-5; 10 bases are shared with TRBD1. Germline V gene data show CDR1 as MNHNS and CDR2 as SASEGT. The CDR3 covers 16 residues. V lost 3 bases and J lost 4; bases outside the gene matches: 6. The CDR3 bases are TGTGCCAGCAGTGAGGGGACAGGGGTGTGGAATCAGCCCCAGCATTTT. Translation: CASSEGTGVWNQPQHF.

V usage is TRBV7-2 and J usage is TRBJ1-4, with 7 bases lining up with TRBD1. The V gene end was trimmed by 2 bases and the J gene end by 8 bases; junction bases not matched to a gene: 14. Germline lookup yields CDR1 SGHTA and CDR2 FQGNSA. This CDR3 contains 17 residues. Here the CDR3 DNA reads TGTGCCAGCAGCTTAAGGTCGAATACAGGGGAAGGAGAAAAACTGTTTTTT. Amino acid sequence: CASSLRSNTGEGEKLFF.